This T cell receptor beta chain is drawn from a study of cytomegalovirus exposure and HLA in healthy donors. The PCR had 60 Vbeta and 13 Jbeta primers. Sequencing was performed with immunoSEQ multiplex PCR; in TCRdb, only in-frame clones are kept and a portion is missing. The repertoire holds 150,000 to 200,000 clones, with 70% to 80% as singletons. Trimming removed 1 base from V and 4 bases from J; junction bases left unmatched: 7. There are 16 residues in the CDR3. Looked up from germline, CDR1 is LGHNA and CDR2 is YSLEER. This receptor was identified in a male donor in good health and CMV-seropositive. The V and J genes are TRBV4-3 and TRBJ2-5; 9 bases line up with TRBD1. Sequencing was done on a sample of PBMCs. The DNA of the CDR3 is TGCGCCAGCAGCCAAGCCCCAGGGACAGGGACAGAGACCCAGTACTTC. Encoded protein: CASSQAPGTGTETQYF.